These 23 T cell receptor beta chains share one sample of origin, sequenced in a study of T cells in Graves' hyperthyroidism and ophthalmopathy. Researchers took RNA transcripts and amplified the TCR beta CDR3 regions from them. The HTBI primer set served for first-round RT-PCR of the TCR CDR3. TCRdb re-called the multiplex PCR reads with MiXCR, one entry per CDR3 protein. The repertoire holds 400,000 to 550,000 distinct CDR3 sequences, roughly a quarter seen once, with over 9% in the top ten. The sequencing sample was made of blood. All receptors derive from a woman aged 30 to 39 with Graves' ophthalmopathy.

V gene TRBV12-3 or TRBV12-4 combines with J gene TRBJ1-1; tentatively, D is TRBD1 (6 bases). Trimming took off 10 bases at V and 0 bases at J, with 15 bases between the two ends. The CDR3 extends over 14 amino acids. This CDR3 is CATRGEGVNTEAFF. The CDR3 nucleotides read TGTGCCACCCGGGGGGAGGGGGTGAACACTGAAGCTTTCTTT.

This clonotype was seen a handful of times. The chain links TRBV20-1 to TRBJ1-5, with 7 bases fitting TRBD1. Germline V gene data show CDR1 as DFQATT and CDR2 as SNEGSKA (reference sequence). CDR3 length: 13 residues. The V and J ends lost 3 bases and 5 bases, in that order; junction bases with no gene match: 4. The CDR3, as DNA: TGCAGTGCTAGTTGGGACAGTGATCAGCCCCAGCATTTT. Translated: CSASWDSDQPQHF.

A note on this clonotype: Here the CDR3 omits its conserved ending phenylalanine or tryptophan, so a read error is the likely source. The V call is TRBV24-1, the J call TRBJ2-2, with 8 bases lining up with TRBD1. The CDR3 sequence is 14 residues long. Unmatched junction bases numbered 4, after V lost 11 bases and J lost 0 bases. Germline CDR1 KGHDR, CDR2 SFDVKD. In DNA, the CDR3 is TGTGCCAGCCAACAGGGGGCGAACACCGGGGAGCTGTTTGTG. This gives the protein CASQQGANTGELFV.

This clonotype has ten or more counts. This chain joins TRBV12-3 or TRBV12-4 and TRBJ1-1; D remains ambiguous. V shed 1 base and J shed 4 bases, with 7 bases lying between them. This CDR3 region has 13 residues. The CDR3: CASSLGETTEAFF. As DNA, the CDR3 is TGTGCCAGCAGTTTAGGGGAGACCACTGAAGCTTTCTTT.

This clonotype showed up many times. The chain links TRBV9 to TRBJ1-3; D gene ambiguous. The germline V and J ends were trimmed by 3 bases and 0 bases, with 13 bases remaining between them. The CDR3 is 16 residues long. CDR1 is SGDLS and CDR2 is YYNGEE in the germline V gene. The CDR3 DNA sequence: TGTGCCAGCAGCGCCATGGACCGAAGCTCTGGAAACACCATATATTTT. The encoded protein is CASSAMDRSSGNTIYF.

This clonotype occurred many times. The limits of the CDR3 on the DNA are not certain, so only TCRdb's listed CDR3 is given. This chain uses TRBV12-3 or TRBV12-4 with TRBJ1-5; the table assigns TRBD1, which was not confirmed against the DNA. The CDR3 is 16 amino acids long, termini counted. CDR3 loop: CASSSSAGGGNQPQHF.

With respect to this clonotype: This CDR3 is missing its conserved last phenylalanine or tryptophan, likely due to a read error. No DNA is shown, since the ends of the CDR3 on it are uncertain; the CDR3 is the one TCRdb lists. The CDR3 sequence: CASSSPGRASYEQCY. The rearrangement joins TRBV6-2 or TRBV6-3 to TRBJ2-7. The CDR3 is 15 residues long, ends included. CDR1 and CDR2 from the germline V gene are MNHEY and SVGEGT.

In its sample, this clonotype was seen many times. This chain's CDR3 is CASSYSDRYSNQPQHF. The DNA of the CDR3 is TGTGCCAGCAGTTACTCGGACAGATATAGCAATCAGCCCCAGCATTTT. V gene TRBV6-5 combines with J gene TRBJ1-5, with D tentatively TRBD1 (6 bases). The V gene's germline CDR1 is MNHEY and CDR2 SVGAGI. V was pared by 0 bases and J by 0 bases, with 9 bases between. The CDR3 covers 16 residues.

V gene TRBV2 combines with J gene TRBJ1-2; 11 positions match TRBD1. The CDR3 has 14 residues. J lost 8 bases, V lost 3 bases, and 5 bases had no gene match. In germline, CDR1 is SNHLY, CDR2 FYNNEI. The CDR3 protein is CASSERGQGAGYTF. The CDR3 DNA follows: TGTGCCAGCAGTGAGCGTGGACAGGGGGCGGGCTACACCTTC.

The V call is TRBV14, the J call TRBJ2-7, with D possibly TRBD2 on 5 matching bases. This CDR3 region has 16 residues. The germline CDR1 and CDR2 sequences are SGHDN and FVKESK. V lost 0 bases, J lost 7 bases, and 19 bases lay in between. As DNA, the CDR3 is TGTGCCAGCAGCCAAGATTCGACTACTAAGAGTGGGGAGCAGTACTTC. Protein product: CASSQDSTTKSGEQYF.

Ten or more counts support this clonotype. V is TRBV29-1 and J is TRBJ2-5; TRBD1 is a possible D gene (6 bases). Germline CDR1 reads SQVTM; CDR2 reads ANQGSEA. The CDR3 consists of 13 residues. V was shortened by 6 bases and J by 5 bases, with 16 bases between the two germline ends. The chain's CDR3 is CSVDPGVRETQYF. Here the CDR3 DNA reads TGCAGCGTCGATCCAGGGGTTAGGGAGACCCAGTACTTC.

Turning to this clonotype: At one boundary the junction diverges from the germline segment, which might be a read error. The V and J genes are TRBV6-1 and TRBJ1-5; D ambiguous. The CDR3 sequence is 15 residues long. Germline lookup yields CDR1 MNHNS and CDR2 SASEGT. The CDR3 region has the DNA TGTGCCAGCAGTCTATTTAGGAATAGCAATCAGCCCCAGGATTTT. This translates into CASSLFRNSNQPQDF.

V and J are TRBV6-5 and TRBJ2-7; D gene unclear. Looked up from germline, CDR1 is MNHEY and CDR2 is SVGAGI. The length of the CDR3 is 13 residues. The V end was cut by 4 bases, the J end by 3 bases, with 10 bases between. CDR3 DNA sequence: TGTGCCAGCAGTTCCGACGGATTCTACGAGCAGTACTTC. Its protein is CASSSDGFYEQYF.

Details on this clonotype: A much larger clone differs from this one at a single base, so this may be a read error. This chain joins TRBV28 and TRBJ1-1, with D maybe TRBD1 (5 bases). Trimming removed 2 bases from V and 5 bases from J, with 12 bases in between. CDR1 and CDR2 from the germline V gene are MDHEN and SYDVKM. This CDR3 comprises 14 residues. CDR3 bases: TGTGCCAGCAGTTTAGGGGGGGAGAGGACTGAAGCTTTCTTT. Translation gives CASSLGGERTEAFF.

This sequence joins TRBV20-1 and TRBJ1-1; D ambiguous. Trimming left V 0 bases short and J 5 bases short, with 16 bases between. CDR1 is DFQATT and CDR2 is SNEGSKA in the germline V gene (reference sequence). The CDR3 length is 15 residues. The CDR3 DNA is TGCAGTGCTAGAGAGCCCCGGGGAGGATGGACTGAAGCTTTCTTT. As protein: CSAREPRGGWTEAFF.

CDR3 residues: CASSQDRDLAYEQYF. DNA for the CDR3: TGCGCCAGCAGCCAAGACAGGGACCTGGCCTACGAGCAGTACTTC. The chain is built from TRBV4-3 and TRBJ2-7, with D perhaps given as TRBD1 or TRBD2 (5 bases each). CDR1 and CDR2 (germline): LGHNA, YSLEER. V was trimmed by 0 bases and J by 2 bases, leaving 11 bases between them. The CDR3 covers 15 residues.

This chain links TRBV19 with TRBJ1-5, with 7 bases aligning to TRBD1. V trimming: 5 bases; J trimming: 5 bases; junction bases outside the gene matches: 9. Germline values: CDR1 LNHDA, CDR2 SQIVND (reference sequence). The CDR3 is made up of 15 amino acids. The CDR3 DNA reads as TGTGCCAGTAGTCTCGACAGGGTGGGGGATCAGCCCCAGCATTTT. Its translation: CASSLDRVGDQPQHF.

This clonotype has ten or more counts. The V and J genes are TRBV6-5 and TRBJ2-7; 10 bases are a match to TRBD2. CDR1 and CDR2 (germline): MNHEY, SVGAGI. The CDR3 runs to 15 residues. V shed 0 bases, J shed 4 bases, and the junction held 3 bases outside the gene matches. CDR3 coding DNA: TGTGCCAGCAGTTACTCTGCTAGCGGGGGATACGAGCAGTACTTC. Amino acids: CASSYSASGGYEQYF.

This clonotype was found many times. The J gene is TRBJ2-7, the V gene TRBV7-2; 8 positions agree with TRBD2. With 5 bases clipped from V and 0 bases from J, the junction kept 3 bases outside the gene matches. Germline CDR1 and CDR2: SGHTA and FQGNSA. This CDR3 comprises 14 residues. DNA of the CDR3: TGTGCCAGCAGCGACGGGGGGGACTCCTACGAGCAGTACTTC. Amino acids: CASSDGGDSYEQYF.

This clonotype has ten or more counts. The chain joins TRBV20-1 to TRBJ2-7; the D gene is possibly TRBD1 (5 bases). V lost 5 bases and J lost 2, with 16 bases in between. Germline assignment: CDR1 DFQATT and CDR2 SNEGSKA (reference sequence). The CDR3 is 14 amino acids. This CDR3 is CSAGARGDTYEQYF. CDR3 nucleotide sequence: TGCAGTGCTGGGGCACGCGGTGACACCTACGAGCAGTACTTC.

This clonotype was seen many times. This chain connects TRBV13 to TRBJ1-1, with D tentatively TRBD1 (5 bases). The CDR3 extends over 14 amino acids. Trimming removed 6 bases at V and 3 bases at J, with 14 bases between. From germline, CDR1 is PRHDT and CDR2 FYEKMQ (reference sequence). Written as DNA, the CDR3 is TGTGCCAGCAGACTCCCGGGAGGGGACACTGAAGCTTTCTTT. Encoded protein: CASRLPGGDTEAFF.

J is TRBJ1-5 and V is TRBV5-1, with D possibly matching TRBD1 (5 bases). CDR1 is SGHRS, CDR2 YFSETQ, per germline. This CDR3 has 14 amino acids. V lost 4 bases to trimming and J lost 5 bases, with 13 bases between them. CDR3 coding DNA: TGCGCCAGCAGCCTGGAAGGGACCGATCAGCCCCAGCATTTT. Amino acid sequence: CASSLEGTDQPQHF.

This clonotype was detected ten times or more. J is TRBJ2-7 and V is TRBV6-1; the match to TRBD1 covers 8 bases. The germline CDR1 and CDR2 sequences are MNHNS and SASEGT. Germline trimming cut 6 bases from V and 6 bases from J; bases unmatched to any gene: 13. The CDR3 length is 15 residues. CDR3 bases: TGTGCCAGCAGGCCTTGGGGACAGGATACGGGCGAGCAGTACTTC. It yields the protein CASRPWGQDTGEQYF.